This is a list of T cell receptor beta chains from one sample in a study of cytomegalovirus exposure and HLA in healthy donors. Sequencing was performed with immunoSEQ multiplex PCR; in TCRdb, only in-frame clones are kept and a portion is missing. The table lists some 100,000 clones, around 89% of them singletons, with 1.5% to 2% in the top ten. The specimen sequenced was PBMCs. All receptors derive from a man aged 18 to 30 in good health and CMV-seronegative. Both conserved end residues are part of each CDR3. A D gene is named only where the DNA matches it firmly. Size tells how often a clone was seen (once, few, many) or the class of an expanded clone, and some rows leave it out.

cdr3_aa: CAWRIPGTNEKLFF; cdr3_nt: TGTGCCTGGAGAATCCCAGGGACTAATGAAAAACTGTTTTTT; v_call: TRBV30; d_call: .; j_call: TRBJ1-4; clone_size: .
cdr3_aa: CASSPVRGKNTEAFF; cdr3_nt: TGTGCCAGCAGTCCGGTCAGGGGCAAGAACACTGAAGCTTTCTTT; v_call: TRBV27; d_call: .; j_call: TRBJ1-1; clone_size: .
cdr3_aa: CASSGYRDSNYGYTF; cdr3_nt: TGTGCCAGCAGTGGATACCGGGACAGTAACTATGGCTACACCTTC; v_call: TRBV28; d_call: TRBD1; j_call: TRBJ1-2; clone_size: once
cdr3_aa: CVRSLTGDDTEAFF; cdr3_nt: TGTGTCAGAAGCTTGACAGGGGACGATACTGAAGCTTTCTTT; v_call: TRBV7-5; d_call: .; j_call: TRBJ1-1; clone_size: .
cdr3_aa: CASSWSGGSYEQYF; cdr3_nt: TGTGCCAGCAGTTGGTCGGGGGGCTCCTACGAGCAGTACTTC; v_call: TRBV27; d_call: TRBD2; j_call: TRBJ2-7; clone_size: .
cdr3_aa: CASSPRDREGQPQHF; cdr3_nt: TGTGCCAGCAGTCCCCGGGACAGGGAGGGTCAGCCCCAGCATTTT; v_call: TRBV28; d_call: TRBD1; j_call: TRBJ1-5; clone_size: once
cdr3_aa: CASSLNAGVQNNEQFF; cdr3_nt: TGCGCCAGCAGCTTGAACGCGGGAGTCCAGAACAATGAGCAGTTCTTC; v_call: TRBV5-1; d_call: TRBD2; j_call: TRBJ2-1; clone_size: .
cdr3_aa: CASGQLAGGNEQFF; cdr3_nt: TGTGCCAGCGGACAACTAGCGGGGGGCAATGAGCAGTTCTTC; v_call: TRBV6-4; d_call: TRBD2; j_call: TRBJ2-1; clone_size: .
cdr3_aa: CASGKGGPNEKLFF; cdr3_nt: TGTGCCAGCGGAAAAGGGGGCCCCAATGAAAAACTGTTTTTT; v_call: TRBV27; d_call: TRBD1; j_call: TRBJ1-4; clone_size: once
cdr3_aa: CARRTGTDYNEQFF; cdr3_nt: TGTGCCAGAAGAACCGGGACAGACTACAATGAGCAGTTCTTC; v_call: TRBV27; d_call: TRBD1; j_call: TRBJ2-1; clone_size: .
cdr3_aa: CASSYNTAADTQYF; cdr3_nt: TGTGCCAGCAGTTACAATACAGCGGCAGATACGCAGTATTTT; v_call: TRBV6-5; d_call: .; j_call: TRBJ2-3; clone_size: once
cdr3_aa: CASHGTSGYNEQFF; cdr3_nt: TGCGCCAGCCACGGGACTAGCGGATACAATGAGCAGTTCTTC; v_call: TRBV5-1; d_call: TRBD2; j_call: TRBJ2-1; clone_size: .
cdr3_aa: CSVSTAENTEAFF; cdr3_nt: TGCAGCGTTTCAACAGCAGAAAACACTGAAGCTTTCTTT; v_call: TRBV29-1; d_call: .; j_call: TRBJ1-1; clone_size: .
cdr3_aa: CASSLGSQPQHF; cdr3_nt: TGTGCCAGCAGCTTGGGGAGTCAGCCCCAGCATTTT; v_call: TRBV5-6; d_call: .; j_call: TRBJ1-5; clone_size: .
cdr3_aa: CASSDSGSQGNNSPLHF; cdr3_nt: TGTGCCAGCAGTGATTCTGGGTCACAGGGAAATAATTCACCCCTCCACTTT; v_call: TRBV28; d_call: .; j_call: TRBJ1-6; clone_size: .
cdr3_aa: CATSRDLSPGGYEQYF; cdr3_nt: TGTGCCACCAGCAGAGATTTGTCACCGGGGGGCTACGAGCAGTACTTC; v_call: TRBV15; d_call: TRBD2; j_call: TRBJ2-7; clone_size: .
cdr3_aa: CASSQQGQGTGELFF; cdr3_nt: TGTGCCAGCAGCCAACAGGGACAGGGAACCGGGGAGCTGTTTTTT; v_call: TRBV7-9; d_call: TRBD1; j_call: TRBJ2-2; clone_size: .
cdr3_aa: CASSSNNLGLQNTEAFF; cdr3_nt: TGTGCCAGCAGCTCGAATAATTTGGGACTGCAGAACACTGAAGCTTTCTTT; v_call: TRBV7-9; d_call: .; j_call: TRBJ1-1; clone_size: .
cdr3_aa: CASSLQGFDSYNEQFF; cdr3_nt: TGCGCCAGCAGCCTTCAGGGATTTGACTCCTACAATGAGCAGTTCTTC; v_call: TRBV4-1; d_call: .; j_call: TRBJ2-1; clone_size: .
cdr3_aa: CASASIRGLTYEQYF; cdr3_nt: TGTGCCAGCGCCTCAATCCGGGGTTTAACTTACGAGCAGTACTTC; v_call: TRBV11-2; d_call: .; j_call: TRBJ2-7; clone_size: .
cdr3_aa: CASSLRRSSYEQYF; cdr3_nt: TGTGCCAGCAGCTTACGAAGGAGCTCCTACGAGCAGTACTTC; v_call: TRBV11-3; d_call: .; j_call: TRBJ2-7; clone_size: .
cdr3_aa: CASKSGHGQGILADTQYF; cdr3_nt: TGTGCCAGCAAAAGTGGCCATGGACAGGGGATTTTAGCAGATACGCAGTATTTT; v_call: TRBV11-2; d_call: TRBD1; j_call: TRBJ2-3; clone_size: .
cdr3_aa: CASSYEGVVANQPQHF; cdr3_nt: TGTGCCAGTAGTTATGAGGGAGTCGTGGCCAATCAGCCCCAGCATTTT; v_call: TRBV19; d_call: .; j_call: TRBJ1-5; clone_size: .
cdr3_aa: CAWRLAGGMNTGELFF; cdr3_nt: TGTGCCTGGCGACTAGCGGGGGGGATGAACACCGGGGAGCTGTTTTTT; v_call: TRBV30; d_call: TRBD2; j_call: TRBJ2-2; clone_size: .
cdr3_aa: CASSQGGGSYEQYF; cdr3_nt: TGTGCCAGCAGTCAGGGCGGGGGGTCCTACGAGCAGTACTTC; v_call: TRBV6-6; d_call: TRBD2; j_call: TRBJ2-7; clone_size: .
cdr3_aa: CATSRDFIGTNEQFF; cdr3_nt: TGTGCCACCAGCCGGGACTTTATCGGTACCAATGAGCAGTTCTTC; v_call: TRBV15; d_call: .; j_call: TRBJ2-1; clone_size: .
cdr3_aa: CASSLEIRDRVNEQFF; cdr3_nt: TGTGCCAGCAGCTTGGAAATACGGGACAGGGTTAATGAGCAGTTCTTC; v_call: TRBV5-5; d_call: TRBD1; j_call: TRBJ2-1; clone_size: .
cdr3_aa: CASGEGGGGNEQFF; cdr3_nt: TGCGCCAGCGGTGAGGGAGGGGGAGGGAATGAGCAGTTCTTC; v_call: TRBV5-1; d_call: .; j_call: TRBJ2-1; clone_size: once
cdr3_aa: CASSLGGPYEQYF; cdr3_nt: TGTGCCAGCAGCCTCGGGGGGCCATACGAGCAGTACTTC; v_call: TRBV6-5; d_call: .; j_call: TRBJ2-7; clone_size: .
cdr3_aa: CASSLLSTNTEAFF; cdr3_nt: TGCGCCAGCAGCTTGTTGTCTACGAACACTGAAGCTTTCTTT; v_call: TRBV5-1; d_call: .; j_call: TRBJ1-1; clone_size: .
cdr3_aa: CAIRATGTHEQYF; cdr3_nt: TGTGCCATCAGAGCAACAGGGACCCACGAGCAGTACTTC; v_call: TRBV10-3; d_call: .; j_call: TRBJ2-7; clone_size: .
cdr3_aa: CASSLAPSGGVGEETQYF; cdr3_nt: TGTGCCAGCAGCTTGGCCCCTAGCGGGGGGGTCGGAGAGGAGACCCAGTACTTC; v_call: TRBV5-6; d_call: TRBD2; j_call: TRBJ2-5; clone_size: .
cdr3_aa: CASSADRADEQYF; cdr3_nt: TGTGCCAGCAGCGCAGACAGGGCCGACGAGCAGTACTTC; v_call: TRBV6-1; d_call: TRBD1; j_call: TRBJ2-7; clone_size: .
cdr3_aa: CASSLDRGQNTEAFF; cdr3_nt: TGCGCCAGCAGCTTGGACAGGGGGCAGAACACTGAAGCTTTCTTT; v_call: TRBV5-1; d_call: TRBD1; j_call: TRBJ1-1; clone_size: once
cdr3_aa: CATTPSGVGGETQYF; cdr3_nt: TGCGCCACCACCCCTAGCGGGGTGGGGGGCGAGACCCAGTACTTC; v_call: TRBV10-2; d_call: TRBD2; j_call: TRBJ2-5; clone_size: .
cdr3_aa: CAWTGAQETQYF; cdr3_nt: TGTGCCTGGACAGGGGCCCAAGAGACCCAGTACTTC; v_call: TRBV30; d_call: .; j_call: TRBJ2-5; clone_size: .
cdr3_aa: CASSFLENTGELFF; cdr3_nt: TGCGCCAGCAGCTTTCTAGAGAACACCGGGGAGCTGTTTTTT; v_call: TRBV5-1; d_call: .; j_call: TRBJ2-2; clone_size: .
cdr3_aa: CASSSTVGTRDNEQFF; cdr3_nt: TGCGCCAGCAGCTCTACGGTTGGGACTAGGGACAATGAGCAGTTCTTC; v_call: TRBV5-1; d_call: TRBD2; j_call: TRBJ2-1; clone_size: .
cdr3_aa: CAISDGTYTEKLFF; cdr3_nt: TGTGCCATCAGTGACGGGACATACACGGAAAAACTGTTTTTT; v_call: TRBV10-3; d_call: .; j_call: TRBJ1-4; clone_size: .
cdr3_aa: CASSPQGFRANVLTF; cdr3_nt: TGTGCCAGCAGTCCTCAGGGGTTCAGGGCCAACGTCCTGACTTTC; v_call: TRBV6-5; d_call: .; j_call: TRBJ2-6; clone_size: .
cdr3_aa: CASSSRQGVSTGELFF; cdr3_nt: TGTGCCAGCAGCTCCAGACAGGGGGTGTCCACCGGGGAGCTGTTTTTT; v_call: TRBV7-6; d_call: TRBD1; j_call: TRBJ2-2; clone_size: .